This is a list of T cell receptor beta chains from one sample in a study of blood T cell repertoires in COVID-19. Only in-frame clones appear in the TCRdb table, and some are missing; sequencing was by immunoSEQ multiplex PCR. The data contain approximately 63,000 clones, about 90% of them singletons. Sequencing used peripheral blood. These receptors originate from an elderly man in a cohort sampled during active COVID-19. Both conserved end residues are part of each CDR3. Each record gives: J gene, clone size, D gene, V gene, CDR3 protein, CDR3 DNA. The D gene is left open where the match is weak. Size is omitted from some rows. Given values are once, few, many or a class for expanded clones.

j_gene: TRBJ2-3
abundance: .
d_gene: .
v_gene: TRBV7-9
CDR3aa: CASSLDQGSTDTQYF
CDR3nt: TGTGCCAGCAGCTTAGATCAGGGGAGCACAGATACGCAGTATTTT

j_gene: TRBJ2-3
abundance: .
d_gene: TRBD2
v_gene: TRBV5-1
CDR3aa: CASSLAGRESDTQYF
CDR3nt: TGCGCCAGCAGCTTGGCCGGGCGGGAGTCCGATACGCAGTATTTT

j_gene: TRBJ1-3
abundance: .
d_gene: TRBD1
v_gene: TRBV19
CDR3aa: CASSKPGQNAGNTIYF
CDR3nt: TGTGCCAGTAGTAAACCGGGACAGAATGCTGGAAACACCATATATTTT

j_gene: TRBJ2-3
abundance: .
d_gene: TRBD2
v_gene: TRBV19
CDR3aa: CASSMQGLAGTDTQYF
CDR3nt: TGTGCCAGTAGTATGCAGGGACTAGCAGGCACAGATACGCAGTATTTT

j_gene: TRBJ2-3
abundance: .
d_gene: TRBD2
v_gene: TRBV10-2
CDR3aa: CASSDTQGLGTDTQYF
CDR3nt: TGCGCCAGCAGTGACACCCAGGGACTAGGCACAGATACGCAGTATTTT

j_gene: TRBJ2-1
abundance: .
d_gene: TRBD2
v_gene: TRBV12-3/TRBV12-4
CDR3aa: CASSLAGGNEQFF
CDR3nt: TGTGCCAGCAGTCTAGCGGGAGGGAATGAGCAGTTCTTC

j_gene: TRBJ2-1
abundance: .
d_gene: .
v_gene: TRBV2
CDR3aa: CASSGRSRPYNEQFF
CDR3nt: TGTGCCAGCAGTGGGAGGTCCAGACCGTACAATGAGCAGTTCTTC

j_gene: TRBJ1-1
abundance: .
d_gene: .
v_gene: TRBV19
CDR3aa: CASSITQVQNTEAFF
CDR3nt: TGTGCCAGTAGTATTACCCAGGTTCAGAACACTGAAGCTTTCTTT

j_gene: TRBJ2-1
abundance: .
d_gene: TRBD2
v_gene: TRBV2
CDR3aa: CATTGTSGLNEQFF
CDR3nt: TGTGCCACCACCGGGACTAGCGGGTTAAATGAGCAGTTCTTC

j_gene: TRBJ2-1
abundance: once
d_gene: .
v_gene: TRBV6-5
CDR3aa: CASRSGTFYNEQFF
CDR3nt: TGTGCCAGCAGATCCGGGACTTTCTACAATGAGCAGTTCTTC

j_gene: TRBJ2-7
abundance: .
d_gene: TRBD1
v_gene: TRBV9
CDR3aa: CASSKRGTGGLYEQYF
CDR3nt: TGTGCCAGCAGCAAGCGAGGGACAGGGGGCCTCTACGAGCAGTACTTC

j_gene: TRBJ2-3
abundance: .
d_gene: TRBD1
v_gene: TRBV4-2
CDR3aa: CASSQTGATDTQYF
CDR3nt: TGTGCCAGCAGCCAAACAGGGGCCACAGATACGCAGTATTTT

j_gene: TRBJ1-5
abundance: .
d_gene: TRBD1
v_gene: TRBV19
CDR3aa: CASSMGTGDNQPQHF
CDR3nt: TGTGCCAGTAGTATGGGGACAGGGGACAATCAGCCCCAGCATTTT

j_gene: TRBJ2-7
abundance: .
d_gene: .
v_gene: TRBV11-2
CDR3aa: CASSFDWGVSYEQYF
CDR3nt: TGTGCCAGCAGCTTTGATTGGGGGGTCTCCTACGAGCAGTACTTC

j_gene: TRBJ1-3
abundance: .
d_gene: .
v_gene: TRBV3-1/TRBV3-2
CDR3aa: CASSHTGSGNTIYF
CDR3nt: TGTGCCAGCAGCCATACCGGCTCTGGAAACACCATATATTTT

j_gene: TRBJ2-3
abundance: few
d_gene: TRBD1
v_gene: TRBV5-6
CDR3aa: CASSLAGTGTDTQYF
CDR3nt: TGTGCCAGCAGCTTGGCCGGGACAGGGACAGATACGCAGTATTTT

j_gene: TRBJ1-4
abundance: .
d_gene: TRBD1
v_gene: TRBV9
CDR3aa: CASSATGATNEKLFF
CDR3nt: TGTGCCAGCAGCGCGACAGGGGCAACTAATGAAAAACTGTTTTTT

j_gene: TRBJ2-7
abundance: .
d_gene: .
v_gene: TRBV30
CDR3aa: CAWRVGDPYEQYF
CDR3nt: TGTGCCTGGAGGGTCGGAGACCCCTACGAGCAGTACTTC

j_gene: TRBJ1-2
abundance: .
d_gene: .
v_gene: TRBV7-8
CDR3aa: CASSADSNYGYTF
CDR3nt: TGTGCCAGCAGCGCCGACAGTAACTATGGCTACACCTTC

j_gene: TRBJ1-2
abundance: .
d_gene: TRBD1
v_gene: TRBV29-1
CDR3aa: CSVERPGTGNYGYTF
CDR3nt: TGCAGCGTTGAACGTCCCGGGACAGGGAACTATGGCTACACCTTC

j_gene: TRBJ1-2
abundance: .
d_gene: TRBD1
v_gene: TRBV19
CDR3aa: CASSMGGTGGFGYTF
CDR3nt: TGTGCCAGTAGTATGGGAGGGACAGGGGGCTTTGGCTACACCTTC

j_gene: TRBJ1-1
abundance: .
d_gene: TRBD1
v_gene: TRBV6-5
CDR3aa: CASSADRGGTEAFF
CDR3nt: TGTGCCAGCAGCGCGGACAGGGGGGGCACTGAAGCTTTCTTT

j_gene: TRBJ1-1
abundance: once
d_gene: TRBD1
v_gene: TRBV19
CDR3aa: CASRTGGLNTEAFF
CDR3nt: TGTGCCAGTCGGACAGGGGGTTTGAACACTGAAGCTTTCTTT

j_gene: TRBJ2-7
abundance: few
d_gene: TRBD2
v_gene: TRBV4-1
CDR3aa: CASSQALAGGQYEQYF
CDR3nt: TGCGCCAGCAGCCAAGCTCTAGCGGGGGGGCAGTACGAGCAGTACTTC

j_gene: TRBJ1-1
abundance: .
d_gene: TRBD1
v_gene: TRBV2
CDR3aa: CASRDREGAEAFF
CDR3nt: TGTGCCAGCAGGGACAGGGAAGGCGCTGAAGCTTTCTTT

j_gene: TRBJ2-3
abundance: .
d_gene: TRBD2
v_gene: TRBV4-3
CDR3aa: CASSQDIVRGESTDTQYF
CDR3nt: TGCGCCAGCAGCCAAGATATCGTCCGGGGGGAAAGCACAGATACGCAGTATTTT

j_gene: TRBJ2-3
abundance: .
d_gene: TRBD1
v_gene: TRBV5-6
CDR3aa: CASSQTGGATDTQYF
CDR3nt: TGTGCCAGCAGCCAGACAGGGGGCGCGACAGATACGCAGTATTTT

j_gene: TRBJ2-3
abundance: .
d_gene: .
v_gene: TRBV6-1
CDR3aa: CASSARQGESTDTQYF
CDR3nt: TGTGCCAGCAGTGCTCGGCAGGGTGAGAGCACAGATACGCAGTATTTT

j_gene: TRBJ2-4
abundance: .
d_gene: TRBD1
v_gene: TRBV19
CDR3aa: CASRKDRSKNIQYF
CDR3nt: TGTGCCAGTAGAAAGGACAGGAGCAAAAACATTCAGTACTTC

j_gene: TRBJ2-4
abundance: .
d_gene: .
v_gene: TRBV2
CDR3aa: CASKQDITKNIQYF
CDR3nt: TGTGCCAGCAAACAGGATATCACCAAAAACATTCAGTACTTC

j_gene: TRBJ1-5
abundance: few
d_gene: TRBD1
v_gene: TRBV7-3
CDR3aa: CASSPTGVGNQPQHF
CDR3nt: TGTGCCAGCAGCCCGACAGGGGTAGGGAATCAGCCCCAGCATTTT

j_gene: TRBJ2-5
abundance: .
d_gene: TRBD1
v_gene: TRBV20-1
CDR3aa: CSASIQGRSSSAETQYF
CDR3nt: TGCAGTGCTAGTATACAGGGGCGGTCATCGTCGGCGGAGACCCAGTACTTC

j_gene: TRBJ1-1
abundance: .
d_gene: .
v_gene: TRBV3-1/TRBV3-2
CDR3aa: CASSSTTGSTEAFF
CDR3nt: TGTGCCAGCAGCTCGACCACAGGGAGCACTGAAGCTTTCTTT

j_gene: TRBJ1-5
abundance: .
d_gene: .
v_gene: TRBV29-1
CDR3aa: CSVASSYEQPQHF
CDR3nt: TGCAGCGTTGCGTCAAGCTATGAACAGCCCCAGCATTTT

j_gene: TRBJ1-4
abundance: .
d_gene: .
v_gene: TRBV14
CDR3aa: CASSHNRWTNEKLFF
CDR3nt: TGTGCCAGCAGCCACAACAGGTGGACTAATGAAAAACTGTTTTTT

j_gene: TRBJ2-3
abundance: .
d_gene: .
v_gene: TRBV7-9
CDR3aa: CASSPTTTLEYRDF
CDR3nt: TGTGCCAGCAGTCCTACTACAACACTCGAATACCGGGATTTT

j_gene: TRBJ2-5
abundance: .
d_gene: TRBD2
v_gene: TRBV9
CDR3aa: CASSPHGGTQETQYF
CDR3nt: TGTGCCAGCAGCCCTCACGGGGGGACCCAAGAGACCCAGTACTTC

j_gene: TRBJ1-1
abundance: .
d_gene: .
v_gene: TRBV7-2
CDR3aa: CASSSGGGLSTEAFF
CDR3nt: TGTGCCAGCAGCTCGGGGGGGGGCTTAAGTACTGAAGCTTTCTTT

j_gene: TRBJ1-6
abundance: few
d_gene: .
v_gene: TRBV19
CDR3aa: CASSIEAGYNSPLHF
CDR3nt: TGTGCCAGTAGTATAGAAGCAGGGTATAATTCACCCCTCCACTTT

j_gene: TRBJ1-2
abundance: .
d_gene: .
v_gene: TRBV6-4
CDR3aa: CASSDGTVSGRYTF
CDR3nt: TGTGCCAGCAGTGACGGAACAGTTTCTGGTCGCTACACCTTC

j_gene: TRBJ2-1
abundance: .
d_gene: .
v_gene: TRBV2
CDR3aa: CASRSGSEQFF
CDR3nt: TGTGCCAGCAGGTCGGGAAGTGAGCAGTTCTTC

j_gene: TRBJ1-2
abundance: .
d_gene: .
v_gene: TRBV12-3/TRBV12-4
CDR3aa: CASSWTANYGYTF
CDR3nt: TGTGCCAGCAGTTGGACAGCAAACTATGGCTACACCTTC

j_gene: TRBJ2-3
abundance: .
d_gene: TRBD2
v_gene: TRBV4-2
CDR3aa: CASSQTPGTSGTDTQYF
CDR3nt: TGTGCCAGCAGCCAAACTCCCGGGACTAGCGGCACAGATACGCAGTATTTT

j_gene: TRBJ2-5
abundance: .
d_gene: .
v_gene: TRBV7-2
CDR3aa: CASSLVGGQETQYF
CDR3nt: TGTGCCAGCAGCTTAGTCGGGGGCCAAGAGACCCAGTACTTC

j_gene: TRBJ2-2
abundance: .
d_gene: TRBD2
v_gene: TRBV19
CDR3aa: CASSMGGAGELFF
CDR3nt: TGTGCCAGTAGTATGGGGGGGGCCGGGGAGCTGTTTTTT

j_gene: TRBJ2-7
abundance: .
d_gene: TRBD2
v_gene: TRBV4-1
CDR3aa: CASSQESVGGGATYEQYF
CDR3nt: TGCGCCAGCAGCCAAGAGTCAGTGGGCGGGGGGGCGACCTACGAGCAGTACTTC

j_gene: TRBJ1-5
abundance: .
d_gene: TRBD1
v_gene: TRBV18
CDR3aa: CASSPPLAGGRQPQHF
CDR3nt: TGTGCCAGCTCACCACCGTTGGCAGGGGGGCGTCAGCCCCAGCATTTT

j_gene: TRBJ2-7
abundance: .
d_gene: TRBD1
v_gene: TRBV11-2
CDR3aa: CASSLTGSRARSYEQYF
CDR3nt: TGTGCCAGCAGCTTGACAGGGTCGCGGGCTAGATCCTACGAGCAGTACTTC

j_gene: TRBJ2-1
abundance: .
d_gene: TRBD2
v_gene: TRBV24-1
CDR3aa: CATSDHPGVAGGHYNEQFF
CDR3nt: TGTGCCACCAGTGACCACCCTGGGGTAGCGGGAGGTCACTACAATGAGCAGTTCTTC

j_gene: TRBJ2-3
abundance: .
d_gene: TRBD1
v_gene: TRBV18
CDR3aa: CASSSDRGTDTQYF
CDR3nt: TGTGCCAGCTCATCTGACAGGGGCACAGATACGCAGTATTTT

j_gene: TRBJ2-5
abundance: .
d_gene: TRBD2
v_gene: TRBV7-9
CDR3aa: CASSLVAGGGRVPETQYF
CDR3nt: TGTGCCAGCAGCTTAGTAGCGGGCGGCGGGAGGGTACCCGAGACCCAGTACTTC

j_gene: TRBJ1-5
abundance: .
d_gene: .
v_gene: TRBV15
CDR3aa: CATSRDSPGMVQPQHF
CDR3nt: TGTGCCACCAGCAGAGATTCGCCAGGGATGGTTCAGCCCCAGCATTTT

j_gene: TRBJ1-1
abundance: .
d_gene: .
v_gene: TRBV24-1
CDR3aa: CATSDFGGRAFF
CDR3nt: TGTGCCACCAGTGATTTCGGGGGGAGAGCTTTCTTT

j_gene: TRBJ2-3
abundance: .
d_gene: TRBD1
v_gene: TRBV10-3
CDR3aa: CAISEGQGSTDTQYF
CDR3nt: TGTGCCATCAGTGAGGGACAGGGGAGCACAGATACGCAGTATTTT

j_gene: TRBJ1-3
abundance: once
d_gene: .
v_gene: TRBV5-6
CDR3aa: CASSSQGFLTGNTIYF
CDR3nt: TGTGCCAGCAGCTCGCAGGGTTTTTTGACTGGAAACACCATATATTTT

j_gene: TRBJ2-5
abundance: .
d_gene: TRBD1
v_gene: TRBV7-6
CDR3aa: CASSWGQQETQYF
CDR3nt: TGTGCCAGCAGCTGGGGACAGCAAGAGACCCAGTACTTC

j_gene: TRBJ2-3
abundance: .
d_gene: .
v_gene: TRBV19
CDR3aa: CASSVTGKADTQYF
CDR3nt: TGTGCCAGTAGTGTAACAGGCAAGGCAGATACGCAGTATTTT

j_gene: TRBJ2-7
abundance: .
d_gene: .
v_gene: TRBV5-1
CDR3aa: CASSLAPGNSYEQYF
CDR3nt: TGCGCCAGCAGCTTGGCGCCAGGGAACTCCTACGAGCAGTACTTC

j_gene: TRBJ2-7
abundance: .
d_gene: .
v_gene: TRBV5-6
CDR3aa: CASSLVEYEQYF
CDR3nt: TGTGCCAGCAGCTTGGTGGAGTACGAGCAGTACTTC